This TCR beta chain was sequenced in a study of cytomegalovirus exposure and HLA in healthy donors. For this clone: Its antigen is not known.

Findings and caveats of the study: There were about 160 TCR beta chains listed as cytomegalovirus-associated. Rare TCR sequences predominated, though certain public TCRs were found in many donors. Association of a missense DCLRE1C variant with TCR beta V- and J-gene trimming was reported in a later analysis.

Looked up from germline, CDR1 is LGHNA and CDR2 is YNFKEQ. CDR3 size: 20 residues. Trimming removed 4 bases from V and 0 bases from J; junction bases left unmatched: 19. In the PCR, 60 Vbeta and 13 Jbeta primers were used. In the authors' workflow: In a later analysis, the count reached some 73 million unique TCR beta chains, with about 11 million shared. Assay used: immunoSEQ multiplex PCR; TCRdb lists only in-frame clones, some missing. V and J calls and clone size are those listed in that table; D and trimming were worked out from the DNA. This table has 210,000 or so clones, roughly four fifths appearing once.

V is TRBV4-2 and J is TRBJ1-2; 8 nucleotides align to TRBD1. Specimen: PBMCs. The sequence was obtained from a woman in her forties in good health and CMV-seronegative. The CDR3 DNA sequence: TGTGCCAGCAGCCTATCCCAACTCCCGGGACAGGAGACAGCTAACTATGGCTACACCTTC. This encodes CASSLSQLPGQETANYGYTF.